These T cell receptor beta chains were read from a single sample in a study of patients and donors after allogeneic stem cell transplantation. TCRdb passed the RT-PCR reads through MiXCR, listing each CDR3 protein once. The table lists 90,000 to 120,000 distinct CDR3 sequences, roughly 35% of them singletons. The source material was blood, either unsorted or a sorted T cell fraction (not recorded which). These receptors were taken from a human donor who was either an allogeneic HSCT recipient or a stem cell or donor lymphocyte infusion donor (not recorded which). It is not recorded whose cells these are; they may come from a transplant donor. CDR3s include the opening cysteine and the closing phenylalanine or tryptophan. D genes are given only for firm matches. For some rows the clone size is stated as once, few or many, or as a class when expanded; others skip it.

>NA|TRBV18|16|TRBJ1-1|NA
TGTGCCAGCTCACCACGACCAATACAGGCAAACACTGAAGCTTTCTTT
CASSPRPIQANTEAFF
>NA|TRBV29-1|13|TRBJ2-5|NA
TGCAGCGTTGAAAGGACTACTCAAGAGACCCAGTACTTC
CSVERTTQETQYF
>TRBD2|TRBV7-9|16|TRBJ2-1|NA
TGTGCCAGCAGCTTAGAGGGGAGGGCTAGCGGCAATGAGCAGTTCTTC
CASSLEGRASGNEQFF
>NA|TRBV20-1|14|TRBJ1-3|NA
TGCAGTGCAACACAGGGAATTAGTGGAAACACCATATATTTT
CSATQGISGNTIYF
>TRBD1|TRBV20-1|13|TRBJ1-5|NA
TGCAGTGCTGTTGACAGGGGGTCTCAGCCCCAGCATTTT
CSAVDRGSQPQHF
>NA|TRBV6-6|14|TRBJ1-6|many
TGTGCCAGCAGTTACGAGGAGCCTCGAGGACCCCTCCACTTT
CASSYEEPRGPLHF
>NA|TRBV5-1|17|TRBJ1-3|NA
TGCGCCAGCAGCCCGCGGCCCGAAGGACTACCTGGAAACACCATATATTTT
CASSPRPEGLPGNTIYF
>NA|TRBV4-3|13|TRBJ1-1|few
TGCGCCAGCGGATTCGGACGGAGTACTGAAGCTTTCTTT
CASGFGRSTEAFF
>NA|TRBV7-3|14|TRBJ2-3|NA
TGTGCCAGCAGCTTGGGGGCTAGCACAGATACGCAGTATTTT
CASSLGASTDTQYF
>TRBD2|TRBV7-9|16|TRBJ2-5|NA
TGTGCCAGCAGCTTAAGACTAGCGGACTACCAAGAGACCCAGTACTTC
CASSLRLADYQETQYF
>TRBD1|TRBV28|16|TRBJ1-3|few
TGTGCCAGCAGCGCCGCCGGGACAGGGCAAGGAAACACCATATATTTT
CASSAAGTGQGNTIYF
>TRBD1|TRBV28|15|TRBJ2-1|NA
TGTGCCAGCCAAACGCCGGGACAGGGATACAATGAGCAGTTCTTC
CASQTPGQGYNEQFF
>NA|TRBV7-9|11|TRBJ2-7|NA
TGTGCCAGCAGCATTAAATACGAGCAGTACTTC
CASSIKYEQYF
>NA|TRBV11-2|14|TRBJ2-5|many
TGTGCCAGCAGCTTATTACAGGGAAGAGAGACCCAGTACTTC
CASSLLQGRETQYF
>NA|TRBV20-1|15|TRBJ1-5|few
TGCAGTGCCACGGATGTGGCGGGGCAGGGTCAGCCCCAGCATTTT
CSATDVAGQGQPQHF
>NA|TRBV24-1|13|TRBJ1-2|many
TGTGCCACCAGTGATTCCCCTGGTCGCGGCTACACCTTC
CATSDSPGRGYTF